The clone carrying this T cell receptor (beta chain) was seen only once. The target antigen is unknown. The germline V gene encodes CDR1 SGHNT and CDR2 YYREEE (reference sequence). Trimming cost V 0 bases and J 3 bases; bases outside gene matches: 6. The CDR3 totals 16 residues. This entry is derived from a study of OX40 agonist ivuxolimab in advanced cancers. Study findings and constraints: CD4+ and CD8+ blood T cells expanded clonally by week 6 at 0.1 to 3.0 mg/kg.

Clones were sequenced by immunoSEQ multiplex PCR, and TCRdb holds only the in-frame ones, with some missing. The table includes around 30,000 clones, around nine tenths detected once. The clonotype comes from an adult with an advanced solid tumor such as melanoma, head and neck, liver or kidney cancer. This chain connects TRBV5-4 to TRBJ1-1, with 9 bases fitting TRBD1. Material: CD4+ or CD8+ T cells sorted from blood, obtained in a trial of the OX40 agonist ivuxolimab. CDR3 nucleotides: TGTGCCAGCAGCTTGGCCGGGACAGGGAAGGACACTGAAGCTTTCTTT. As protein: CASSLAGTGKDTEAFF.